This is a list of T cell receptor beta chains from one sample in a study of early T cells in non-severe SARS-CoV-2 infection. TCRdb itself ran the 5' RACE reads through MiXCR, one entry per CDR3 protein. The data hold about 55,000 distinct CDR3 sequences, with about 6.4% observed a single time. The sample consisted of whole blood, taken at baseline. The receptors shown here come from an adult who was a healthcare worker with PCR-confirmed SARS-CoV-2 infection or an uninfected control (not recorded which). Both conserved end residues are part of each CDR3. Each record gives: CDR3 protein, CDR3 DNA, D gene, clone size, V gene, J gene. The D gene is left open where the match is weak. Only part of the rows carry a size: once, few, many, or a class if the clone is expanded.

CASSSRTSTNEQFF	TGTGCCAGCAGTTCCCGGACTAGTACAAATGAGCAGTTCTTC	TRBD2	few	TRBV12-3/TRBV12-4	TRBJ2-1
CASSLLSGEILGNEQFF	TGTGCCAGCAGTTTATTGTCAGGAGAAATCTTGGGCAATGAGCAGTTCTTC	NA	many	TRBV28	TRBJ2-1
CASSRTGGVSTDGYTF	TGTGCCAGCTCACGGACAGGGGGGGTTTCTACGGATGGCTACACCTTC	TRBD1	many	TRBV18	TRBJ1-2
CASRDSPPGLAWAGELFF	TGTGCCAGCAGGGATTCCCCACCGGGACTAGCTTGGGCCGGGGAGCTGTTTTTT	TRBD2	many	TRBV28	TRBJ2-2
CASSPTVAVTGELFF	TGTGCCAGCTCACCAACAGTGGCAGTCACCGGGGAGCTGTTTTTT	NA	many	TRBV18	TRBJ2-2
CASSQLLLGTRGKTYEQYF	TGCGCCAGCAGCCAGCTTCTGTTAGGGACACGGGGAAAAACCTACGAGCAGTACTTC	NA	many	TRBV4-3	TRBJ2-7
CASSPGRLSSYNEQFF	TGTGCCAGCAGTCCCGGACGGCTTAGCTCCTACAATGAGCAGTTCTTC	NA	NA	TRBV6-2/TRBV6-3	TRBJ2-1
CASRSRTYNSNQPQHF	TGTGCCAGCAGATCCCGGACATACAATAGCAATCAGCCCCAGCATTTT	NA	NA	TRBV6-5	TRBJ1-5
CATSSTGEYQETQYF	TGTGCCACCAGCTCGACAGGGGAGTACCAAGAGACCCAGTACTTC	TRBD1	many	TRBV24-1	TRBJ2-5
CASSFILSGTEAFF	TGTGCCAGCAGTTTCATTCTGAGTGGGACTGAAGCTTTCTTT	NA	many	TRBV6-5	TRBJ1-1
CSVEDRGRGRNVLTF	TGCAGCGTTGAAGATCGAGGAAGGGGCCGCAACGTCCTGACTTTC	NA	many	TRBV29-1	TRBJ2-6
CASSPGWSEQFF	TGTGCCAGCAGTCCCGGGTGGAGTGAGCAGTTCTTC	NA	many	TRBV12-3/TRBV12-4	TRBJ2-1
CASSFGQGTSPLHF	TGTGCCAGCAGTTTCGGACAGGGTACCTCACCCCTCCACTTT	TRBD1	few	TRBV27	TRBJ1-6
CASSPTYYNEQFF	TGTGCCAGCAGCCCCACCTACTACAATGAGCAGTTCTTC	NA	NA	TRBV6-5	TRBJ2-1
CSARVRTRDSNQPQHF	TGCAGTGCTAGAGTGAGGACCAGGGATAGCAATCAGCCCCAGCATTTT	NA	many	TRBV20-1	TRBJ1-5
CASSPPLPQETQYF	TGTGCCAGCTCACCACCTTTGCCCCAAGAGACCCAGTACTTC	NA	many	TRBV18	TRBJ2-5
CSASDGTLRNTEAFF	TGCAGTGCTAGTGACGGAACGCTAAGGAACACTGAAGCTTTCTTT	NA	NA	TRBV20-1	TRBJ1-1
CASSTSLGQGGINEQFF	TGTGCCAGCAGCACGTCCTTGGGGCAGGGTGGTATAAATGAGCAGTTCTTC	NA	many	TRBV9	TRBJ2-1
CASSSYSSRGLTYEQYF	TGTGCCAGCAGCTCATACAGCTCCAGGGGGTTGACGTACGAGCAGTACTTC	TRBD1	many	TRBV7-8	TRBJ2-7
CSAPTAGSYEQYF	TGCAGTGCTCCCACGGCGGGATCCTACGAGCAGTACTTC	NA	few	TRBV20-1	TRBJ2-7
CASSRLAADTQYF	TGTGCCAGCAGTCGACTAGCGGCAGATACGCAGTATTTT	TRBD2	many	TRBV6-5	TRBJ2-3
CASSFTSGGREQYF	TGCGCCAGCAGTTTTACTAGCGGGGGTAGGGAGCAGTACTTC	TRBD2	many	TRBV10-2	TRBJ2-7
CASSPTSGSKVGEKLFF	TGTGCCAGCAGCCCCACGTCGGGTTCCAAGGTGGGGGAAAAACTGTTTTTT	NA	few	TRBV7-8	TRBJ1-4
CSVDRWGNEQFF	TGCAGCGTTGACCGCTGGGGCAATGAGCAGTTCTTC	NA	many	TRBV29-1	TRBJ2-1
CASSRGLAGGPTDTQYF	TGCGCCAGCAGCCGTGGACTAGCGGGGGGCCCCACAGATACGCAGTATTTT	TRBD2	few	TRBV4-3	TRBJ2-3
CSVTGYEQFF	TGCAGCGTAACCGGTTATGAGCAGTTCTTC	NA	many	TRBV29-1	TRBJ2-1
CAWSEVVGGVAFF	TGTGCCTGGAGTGAGGTCGTGGGGGGGGTAGCTTTCTTT	NA	many	TRBV30	TRBJ1-1
CASSPDLRTSNQFF	TGTGCCAGCAGTCCTGACCTCAGGACTAGCAATCAGTTCTTC	TRBD2	many	TRBV28	TRBJ2-1
CASSTEGQGGQPQHF	TGTGCCAGCAGCACGGAGGGACAGGGCGGTCAGCCCCAGCATTTT	TRBD1	NA	TRBV7-9	TRBJ1-5
CASTLAGSTDTQYF	TGTGCCAGCACCCTAGCGGGGTCGACAGATACGCAGTATTTT	TRBD2	NA	TRBV28	TRBJ2-3
CASSPTTAGAFF	TGTGCCAGCAGTCCGACCACCGCTGGAGCTTTCTTT	NA	many	TRBV6-6	TRBJ1-1
CASRDRVNQPQHF	TGTGCCAGCAGGGACAGGGTAAATCAGCCCCAGCATTTT	TRBD1	many	TRBV6-6	TRBJ1-5
CASSSIAGFGGDTQYF	TGTGCCAGCAGCTCAATAGCGGGGTTTGGGGGAGATACGCAGTATTTT	TRBD2	many	TRBV7-2	TRBJ2-3
CASSPPWVDTQYF	TGTGCCAGCTCACCACCCTGGGTAGATACGCAGTATTTT	NA	NA	TRBV18	TRBJ2-3
CASSLPSGTETQYF	TGTGCCAGCAGTCTGCCGTCAGGGACCGAGACCCAGTACTTC	NA	NA	TRBV3-1	TRBJ2-5
CSVEGAYTGELFF	TGCAGCGTTGAGGGCGCCTACACCGGGGAGCTGTTTTTT	NA	NA	TRBV29-1	TRBJ2-2
CASSLGGRLSRTDTQYF	TGTGCCAGCAGCTTAGGGGGACGATTAAGTCGCACAGATACGCAGTATTTT	NA	few	TRBV7-2	TRBJ2-3
CASSYSLGGGTEAFF	TGTGCCAGCAGTTACTCCCTCGGGGGAGGGACTGAAGCTTTCTTT	NA	many	TRBV6-5	TRBJ1-1
CATSDSRGTQETQYF	TGTGCCACCAGTGATTCCAGGGGGACCCAAGAGACCCAGTACTTC	TRBD1	many	TRBV24-1	TRBJ2-5
CARSLEADTYSNQPQHF	TGTGCCAGAAGCTTGGAGGCAGACACTTATAGCAATCAGCCCCAGCATTTT	NA	many	TRBV5-3	TRBJ1-5
CATLIFTYYGGELFF	TGCGCCACCCTAATATTTACGTACTACGGCGGGGAGCTGTTTTTT	NA	many	TRBV10-1	TRBJ2-2
CASSSQGRSGYTF	TGTGCCAGCTCATCACAGGGAAGGAGTGGCTACACCTTC	NA	many	TRBV18	TRBJ1-2
CASSLLAPGTF	TGTGCCAGCAGTCTCCTAGCACCCGGGACCTTC	NA	many	TRBV2	TRBJ1-2
CASSLTAYNEQFF	TGTGCCAGCAGCTTGACAGCCTACAATGAGCAGTTCTTC	NA	NA	TRBV7-9	TRBJ2-1
CASSTRAGLEETQYF	TGCGCCAGCAGCACTCGGGCTGGACTTGAAGAGACCCAGTACTTC	NA	few	TRBV4-3	TRBJ2-5
CASSLRTGAGQPQHF	TGTGCCAGCAGCTTACGGACAGGGGCGGGGCAGCCCCAGCATTTT	TRBD1	few	TRBV7-2	TRBJ1-5
CASSQDGGNTIYF	TGCGCCAGCAGCCAAGACGGAGGAAACACCATATATTTT	NA	few	TRBV4-3	TRBJ1-3
CASTPTGDNQPQHF	TGTGCCAGCACCCCGACAGGAGATAATCAGCCCCAGCATTTT	NA	few	TRBV12-3/TRBV12-4	TRBJ1-5
CASRGNRGLETQYF	TGTGCCAGCAGGGGAAACAGGGGACTGGAGACCCAGTACTTC	NA	NA	TRBV2	TRBJ2-5
CASGPDTSTDTQYF	TGTGCTAGTGGTCCAGACACTAGCACAGATACGCAGTATTTT	NA	many	TRBV12-5	TRBJ2-3
CASSYVPDTEAFF	TGTGCCAGCAGCTACGTTCCGGACACTGAAGCTTTCTTT	NA	many	TRBV7-2	TRBJ1-1